This TCR beta chain originates from a study of blood T cell repertoires in COVID-19. The overall study: PBMCs, B-cell-depleted T cells, or T cells provided the cDNA or gDNA that made up the material.

This table comes from immunoSEQ multiplex PCR, and its TCRdb copy is limited to in-frame clones, with some not included. The sample records about 160,000 clones, approximately 86% being singletons. For this clone: The identical CDR3 is also encoded by other nucleotide sequences in the sample.

Germline values: CDR1 SGHAT, CDR2 FQNNGV. The CDR3 loop spans 15 amino acids. V was pared by 3 bases and J by 4 bases, with 13 bases between. Sequencing used peripheral blood. This clonotype was obtained from a woman aged 55-69 years who had recovered from COVID-19. The chain couples TRBV11-2 to TRBJ2-1; tentatively, D is TRBD1 (5 bases). The CDR3 reads CASSLGQGSYNEQFF. In DNA, the CDR3 is TGTGCCAGCAGCTTGGGGCAGGGTTCTTACAATGAGCAGTTCTTC.